These 32 T cell receptor beta chains originate from one sample sequenced in a study of human T cells and chemical hapten exposure. Stated time point: patch test 3, about 24 weeks after DPC sensitization. Treatment reported: therapeutic diphenylcyclopropenone sensitization with weekly scalp DPC. TCRdb reprocessed the RACE reads with MiXCR, giving one entry per CDR3 protein. The table records some 180,000 distinct CDR3 sequences, about 22% of them present only once. Here the sequenced sample was whole blood, taken in connection with sensitization to the hapten diphenylcyclopropenone (DPC). These receptor sequences come from a woman aged 40-49 years with alopecia areata. Some clones in this sample may be carry-over from other donors' samples.

The chain has TRBV7-9 and TRBJ2-1, with a tentative D call TRBD2 (6 bases). CDR1 and CDR2 (germline): SEHNR, FQNEAQ (reference sequence). The CDR3 has 15 residues. Trimming took 6 bases from V and 6 from J, leaving 18 bases between them. The DNA of the CDR3 is TGTGCCAGCAGTCTTGCGACTAGGCCACCCAATGAGCAGTTCTTC. The encoded protein is CASSLATRPPNEQFF.

This clonotype has only a few counts. V usage is TRBV6-6 and J usage is TRBJ2-7; D is ambiguous. Germline V gene sequence: CDR1 MNHNY, CDR2 SVGAGI (reference sequence). The V and J ends lost 2 bases and 0 bases respectively, with 5 bases between them. The CDR3 covers 13 residues. The chain's CDR3 is CASSYASSYEQYF. CDR3 coding DNA: TGTGCCAGCAGTTACGCGAGCTCCTACGAGCAGTACTTC.

This chain connects TRBV12-3 or TRBV12-4 to TRBJ1-1; no definite D call. The CDR3 sequence is 14 residues long. Trimming took 5 bases from V and 5 from J, leaving 15 bases between them. In nucleotides, the CDR3 is TGTGCCAGCAGTATACAGCGAAAGGTAACTGAAGCTTTCTTT. It yields the protein CASSIQRKVTEAFF.

In this sample, this clonotype turned up a few times. The V and J genes are TRBV4-1 and TRBJ2-3; D possibly uses TRBD1 or TRBD2 (6 bases each). V was clipped by 0 bases and J by 3 bases, with 13 bases between them. The CDR3 covers 16 residues. CDR1 and CDR2 (germline): MGHRA, YSYEKL. In DNA, the CDR3 is TGCGCCAGCAGCCAAGAAGGGGGGCTTTGGACAGATACGCAGTATTTT. It is translated as CASSQEGGLWTDTQYF.

This clonotype has just a few counts. The V call is TRBV28, the J call TRBJ2-3; no reliable D call. V was shortened by 3 bases and J by 1 base, with 8 bases between the two germline ends. Looked up from germline, CDR1 is MDHEN and CDR2 is SYDVKM. The CDR3 runs to 14 residues. CDR3 amino acids: CASSFSPGTDTQYF. The CDR3 DNA sequence: TGTGCCAGCAGTTTTTCCCCGGGCACAGATACGCAGTATTTT.

This clonotype was counted between two and nine times. The rearrangement joins TRBV12-3 or TRBV12-4 to TRBJ2-3, with D perhaps TRBD2 (6 bases). The CDR3 consists of 13 residues. V was cut by 6 bases and J by 2 bases, with 9 bases left in between. The CDR3 region is CASSPSATDTQYF. Here the CDR3 DNA reads TGTGCCAGCAGCCCTAGCGCCACAGATACGCAGTATTTT.

This CDR3 reads CASGSFYGGFYSNQPQHF. The CDR3 nucleotides read TGTGCCAGCGGATCCTTCTATGGGGGCTTTTATAGCAATCAGCCCCAGCATTTT. The chain recombines TRBV28 with TRBJ1-5; maybe TRBD1 (6 bases). The V gene lost 8 bases and the J gene lost 0 bases, with 23 bases spanning the gap. The CDR3 spans 18 residues. Germline CDR1 is MDHEN and CDR2 is SYDVKM.

The chain has TRBV9 and TRBJ2-1, with D tentatively TRBD2 (5 bases). V lost 0 bases and J lost 5, with 12 bases in between. Germline V gene lookup returns CDR1 SGDLS and CDR2 YYNGEE. This CDR3 is 15 amino acids long. The CDR3 reads CASSVGGSWHNEQFF. The CDR3 nucleotides read TGTGCCAGCAGCGTAGGTGGGAGTTGGCACAATGAGCAGTTCTTC.

The chain is built from TRBV9 and TRBJ2-3, with D unresolved. Deletions cut 0 bases from V and 4 bases from J, with 6 bases between. The germline V gene has CDR1 SGDLS and CDR2 YYNGEE. This CDR3 has 13 residues. This chain's CDR3 is CASSVGAPDTQYF. Written as DNA, the CDR3 is TGTGCCAGCAGCGTAGGTGCTCCAGATACGCAGTATTTT.

This clonotype came up many times. The CDR3 nucleotides are TGCAGTGCTACTCCAGGAGCGCCAGGACTCACCGGGGAGCTGTTTTTT. Residues: CSATPGAPGLTGELFF. This sequence joins TRBV20-1 and TRBJ2-2; the D gene is possibly TRBD2 (5 bases). The length of the CDR3 is 16 residues. V was trimmed by 4 bases and J by 4 bases, leaving 19 bases between them. Germline values: CDR1 DFQATT, CDR2 SNEGSKA (reference sequence).

The gene calls are TRBV12-3 or TRBV12-4 and TRBJ1-2; the match to TRBD1 covers 9 bases. Trimming cost V 5 bases and J 4 bases; bases outside gene matches: 5. The CDR3 runs to 14 residues. DNA of the CDR3: TGTGCCAGCAGTGGGGACAGGGAGGTCTATGGCTACACCTTC. As protein: CASSGDREVYGYTF.

V and J are TRBV20-1 and TRBJ2-1, with D maybe TRBD2 (5 bases). The CDR3 sequence is 13 residues long. CDR1 is DFQATT, CDR2 SNEGSKA, per germline (reference sequence). The V and J ends lost 2 bases and 4 bases respectively, with 9 bases between them. Here the CDR3 DNA reads TGCAGTGCTAGATCCCGACTATACAATGAGCAGTTCTTC. Amino acids: CSARSRLYNEQFF.

This sequence joins TRBV20-1 and TRBJ2-2; perhaps TRBD1 as D (5 bases). CDR3 length equals 15 residues. Germline-derived CDR1 and CDR2 are DFQATT and SNEGSKA (reference sequence). Trimming stripped 2 bases from V and 4 bases from J, with 14 bases between. The DNA of the CDR3 is TGCAGTGCTAGATCCCAGACAGACCCCACCGGGGAGCTGTTTTTT. Its translation: CSARSQTDPTGELFF.

This clonotype came up a few times. The chain carries TRBV13 and TRBJ2-7; 13 bases align to TRBD2. The CDR3 extends over 15 amino acids. Germline V CDR1 and CDR2: PRHDT, FYEKMQ (reference sequence). V was clipped by 5 bases and J by 5 bases; unmatched bases: 6. The CDR3 loop reads CASSPRTSGSDEQYF. CDR3 nucleotides: TGTGCCAGCAGCCCACGGACTAGCGGGAGCGACGAGCAGTACTTC.

The chain uses TRBV19 and TRBJ2-7; D ambiguous. The CDR3 length is 15 residues. Germline CDR1 LNHDA, CDR2 SQIVND (reference sequence). V was clipped by 2 bases and J by 2 bases, with 13 bases between them. The chain's CDR3 is CASSITGPSPYEQYF. The DNA for the CDR3 is TGTGCCAGTAGTATAACTGGGCCCTCCCCCTACGAGCAGTACTTC.

The chain couples TRBV29-1 to TRBJ2-3; D ambiguous. In germline, CDR1 is SQVTM, CDR2 ANQGSEA. Trimming shortened V by 5 bases and J by 2 bases, and 11 bases separated the two germline ends. The CDR3 runs to 13 residues. The CDR3 loop is CSVRTDNTDTQYF. As DNA, the CDR3 is TGCAGCGTTAGGACGGATAACACAGATACGCAGTATTTT.

This clonotype was seen only a few times. This chain links TRBV7-9 with TRBJ2-5; D not certain. This CDR3 comprises 13 residues. Germline CDR1 and CDR2: SEHNR and FQNEAQ (reference sequence). The V end was cut by 5 bases, the J end by 5 bases, with 12 bases between. CDR3 sequence reads: CASSRTGSETQYF. The CDR3 DNA reads TGTGCCAGCAGCCGAACCGGATCGGAGACCCAGTACTTC.

As for this clonotype: A read error may be the cause here, since a much bigger clone is one base away. This chain links TRBV14 with TRBJ2-7; unclear D gene. There are 12 residues in the CDR3. Between the trimmed V and J ends, which lost 4 bases and 3 bases, there was a span of 7 bases. Germline CDR1 and CDR2: SGHDN and FVKESK. This CDR3 reads CASSPTNYEQYF. Here the CDR3 DNA reads TGTGCCAGCAGCCCCACCAACTACGAGCAGTACTTC.

The chain employs TRBV6-2 or TRBV6-3 and TRBJ1-4; 9 nucleotides agree with TRBD1. Germline assignment: CDR1 MNHEY and CDR2 SVGEGT. The CDR3 spans 13 residues. With 6 bases clipped from V and 13 bases from J, the junction kept 9 bases outside the gene matches. CDR3 bases: TGTGCCAGCAGAGGACAGGGGCCGAACCGACTGTTTTTT. It yields the protein CASRGQGPNRLFF.

This clonotype was observed a handful of times. The rearrangement joins TRBV12-3 or TRBV12-4 to TRBJ2-7, with D unclear. This CDR3 has 12 amino acids. Deletions cut 1 base from V and 8 bases from J, with 9 bases between. The CDR3 sequence: CASSLGPAQQYF. CDR3 DNA sequence: TGTGCCAGCAGTTTAGGTCCAGCCCAGCAGTACTTC.

This chain connects TRBV29-1 to TRBJ1-1; tentative D call: TRBD1 (5 bases). From germline, CDR1 is SQVTM and CDR2 ANQGSEA. The CDR3 contains 13 residues. The ends were cut back, 3 bases at V and 8 bases at J, with 16 bases in the middle. The CDR3 bases are TGCAGCGTTGACTCCGTCCTTAGGGGCGAAGCTTTCTTT. It codes for CSVDSVLRGEAFF.

The rearrangement uses TRBV9 and TRBJ1-2; TRBD1 is a possible D gene (5 bases). This CDR3 spans 15 amino acids. Trimming pared 0 bases from V and 4 bases from J, leaving 13 bases between. The V gene's germline CDR1 is SGDLS and CDR2 YYNGEE. The CDR3 loop reads CASSVAMGGGYGYTF. CDR3 nucleotide sequence: TGTGCCAGCAGCGTAGCCATGGGGGGAGGCTATGGCTACACCTTC.

The chain combines TRBV6-2 or TRBV6-3 with TRBJ2-7, with TRBD2 as a possible D gene (5 bases). CDR1 is MNHEY and CDR2 is SVGEGT in the germline V gene. The CDR3 extends over 12 amino acids. Between the trimmed V and J ends, which lost 5 bases and 7 bases, there was a span of 12 bases. The CDR3 is CASSRTLGEQYF. The DNA for the CDR3 is TGTGCCAGCAGTCGGACTCTGGGAGAGCAGTACTTC.

In this sample, this clonotype turned up a few times. The CDR3 nucleotides read TGCGCCAGCAAAATAGACAGCCCCTCCTACAATGAGCAGTTCTTC. It codes for CASKIDSPSYNEQFF. The rearrangement joins TRBV5-1 to TRBJ2-1; D is possibly TRBD1 (5 bases). V was cut by 6 bases and J by 0 bases, with 13 bases left in between. Germline CDR1 is SGHRS and CDR2 is YFSETQ. This CDR3 has 15 residues.

This chain links TRBV7-2 with TRBJ2-7; 13 nucleotides align to TRBD2. From germline, CDR1 is SGHTA and CDR2 FQGNSA. This CDR3 has 18 amino acids. V was pared by 1 base and J by 1 base, with 7 bases of the junction left unmatched. The CDR3 DNA sequence: TGTGCCAGCAGCTTAGGGGGGACTAGCGGGATCACTTCCTACGAGCAGTACTTC. Its translation: CASSLGGTSGITSYEQYF.

The V and J genes are TRBV5-1 and TRBJ1-4; unclear D gene. The V and J ends lost 0 bases and 0 bases respectively, with 6 bases between them. Germline V gives CDR1 SGHRS, CDR2 YFSETQ. The CDR3 is 15 amino acids. The CDR3 coding sequence is TGCGCCAGCAGCTTGGAGTCCACAACTAATGAAAAACTGTTTTTT. Translation: CASSLESTTNEKLFF.

The genes are TRBV7-9 and TRBJ2-7; TRBD1 aligns across 7 bases. CDR1 and CDR2 (germline): SEHNR, FQNEAQ (reference sequence). With 5 bases clipped from V and 3 bases from J, the junction kept 7 bases outside the gene matches. The CDR3 contains 14 residues. The chain's CDR3 is CASSPRTGDYEQYF. DNA of the CDR3: TGTGCCAGCAGCCCCCGGACAGGCGACTACGAGCAGTACTTC.

For the CDR3, the DNA is TGTGCCAGCAGTTTGATGGGACAGAAGGGGTACAATGAGCAGTTCTTC. Residues: CASSLMGQKGYNEQFF. The chain combines TRBV28 with TRBJ2-1, with 7 bases fitting TRBD1. Trimming at V came to 3 bases and at J to 4 bases, leaving 9 bases not matched to a gene. CDR3 length: 16 residues. Germline loops: CDR1 MDHEN, CDR2 SYDVKM.

A few counts support this clonotype. The V gene is TRBV12-3 or TRBV12-4, the J gene TRBJ1-1; D remains ambiguous. The CDR3 spans 15 residues. V was trimmed by 0 bases and J by 4 bases, leaving 12 bases between them. CDR3 sequence: CASSLAEAMGTEAFF. The CDR3 DNA reads as TGTGCCAGCAGTTTAGCGGAGGCAATGGGCACTGAAGCTTTCTTT.

J is TRBJ2-7 and V is TRBV6-2 or TRBV6-3; tentatively, D is TRBD1 or TRBD2 (5 bases each). In germline, CDR1 is MNHEY, CDR2 SVGEGT. V was shortened by 6 bases and J by 7 bases, with 19 bases between the two germline ends. The CDR3 is made up of 14 amino acids. CDR3 protein: CASRAGTRSWEQYF. The CDR3 nucleotides read TGTGCCAGCAGGGCCGGGACCCGCTCGTGGGAGCAGTACTTC.

This clonotype has only a few counts. The V call is TRBV20-1, the J call TRBJ2-2; no clear D. This CDR3 is built from 13 residues. V was cut by 2 bases and J by 0 bases, with 4 bases left in between. The germline V gene encodes CDR1 DFQATT and CDR2 SNEGSKA (reference sequence). The CDR3: CSARSPNTGELFF. The CDR3 region has the DNA TGCAGTGCTAGATCTCCGAACACCGGGGAGCTGTTTTTT.

The J gene is TRBJ2-1, the V gene TRBV20-1; D unclear. V lost 3 bases and J lost 2, with 14 bases in between. Germline CDR1 and CDR2: DFQATT and SNEGSKA (reference sequence). The CDR3 sequence is 15 residues long. CDR3 in DNA: TGCAGTGCTAGGCCCTCTTTCCGCGCCTACAATGAGCAGTTCTTC. Its translation is CSARPSFRAYNEQFF.